This TCR beta chain was captured in a study of blood T cell repertoires in COVID-19. TCRdb's copy holds only in-frame clones and misses some; the assay was immunoSEQ multiplex PCR. Counted here are some 50,000 clones, approximately 84% occurring once; the ten biggest clones make up 11% to 15%. Germline CDR1 SGHVS, CDR2 FNYEAQ. With 5 bases clipped from V and 5 bases from J, the junction kept 4 bases outside the gene matches. The CDR3 extends over 14 amino acids. This receptor was obtained from a human donor in a cohort sampled during active COVID-19. Sequencing input: peripheral blood. The gene calls are TRBV7-6 and TRBJ1-4; 8 nucleotides align to TRBD1. The CDR3 sequence is CASSRTGNNEKLFF. The CDR3 nucleotides read TGTGCCAGCAGCCGGACAGGGAACAATGAAAAACTGTTTTTT.